This section outlines one TCR beta chain sequence together with its context. Its target is not known. The CDR3 has 16 amino acids. The V gene lost 1 base and the J gene lost 0 bases, with 12 bases spanning the gap. Germline CDR1 SGHDN, CDR2 FVKESK. Primers included in the PCR were 60 Vbeta and 13 Jbeta primers. Clones were read by immunoSEQ multiplex PCR, and TCRdb kept only the in-frame ones, dropping some. The repertoire holds some 120,000 clones, with 60% to 85% as singletons. The data were obtained in a study of cytomegalovirus exposure and HLA in healthy donors. Study results and limitations: A missense variant in DCLRE1C was later tied to TCR beta V- and J-gene trimming.

The J gene is TRBJ1-1, the V gene TRBV14; D is possibly TRBD1 (5 bases). The sequencing input was PBMCs. The source of this sequence is a young woman in good health and CMV-seronegative. CDR3 sequence: CASSQALGVVNTEAFF. CDR3 in DNA: TGTGCCAGCAGCCAAGCCCTAGGGGTTGTGAACACTGAAGCTTTCTTT. Combining the CDR3 with reference TRBV14 and TRBJ1-1 gives the whole variable domain EAGVTQFPSHSVIEKGQTVTLRCDPISGHDNLYWYRRVMGKEIKFLLHFVKESKQDESGMPNNRFLAERTGGTYSTLKVQPAELEDSGVYFCASSQALGVVNTEAFFGQGTRLTVV.